This T cell receptor (beta chain) is drawn from a study of Ad26.COV2.S vaccination and SARS-CoV-2 variants. The wider study: In the study, Ad26.COV2.S was injected intramuscularly once, or twice 56 days apart.

Measured with immunoSEQ multiplex PCR; TCRdb has only the in-frame clones, and not every one. This sample has around 500,000 clones, with 80% to 90% found just once. This clone has a single count. What it recognizes is unknown. Specified treatment: 15 to 20 received Ad26.COV2.S at low or high dose, single or two shots; about 5 received placebo; per-sample allocation not given. Day 63 after the first injection of vaccine or placebo was the sampling time. Germline-derived CDR1 and CDR2 are MGHRA and YSYEKL. With 4 bases clipped from V and 3 bases from J, the junction kept 5 bases outside the gene matches. The CDR3 has 16 amino acids. Whole-study results and caveats: Compared with placebo recipients, vaccine recipients had higher spike-specific TCR breadth. Following vaccination, spike-specific CD8+ and CD4+ T cell responses reportedly exhibited substantial breadth.

The TCR comes from a person aged 18-65 years who received the Ad26.COV2.S COVID-19 vaccine or a placebo. The rearrangement uses TRBV4-1 and TRBJ2-1; 11 positions agree with TRBD2. The material was peripheral blood, obtained in a trial of Ad26.COV2.S vaccine versus placebo. CDR3 sequence (DNA): TGCGCCAGCAGCCTTAAGGGACTAGCGGACTACAATGAGCAGTTCTTC. Protein sequence: CASSLKGLADYNEQFF.